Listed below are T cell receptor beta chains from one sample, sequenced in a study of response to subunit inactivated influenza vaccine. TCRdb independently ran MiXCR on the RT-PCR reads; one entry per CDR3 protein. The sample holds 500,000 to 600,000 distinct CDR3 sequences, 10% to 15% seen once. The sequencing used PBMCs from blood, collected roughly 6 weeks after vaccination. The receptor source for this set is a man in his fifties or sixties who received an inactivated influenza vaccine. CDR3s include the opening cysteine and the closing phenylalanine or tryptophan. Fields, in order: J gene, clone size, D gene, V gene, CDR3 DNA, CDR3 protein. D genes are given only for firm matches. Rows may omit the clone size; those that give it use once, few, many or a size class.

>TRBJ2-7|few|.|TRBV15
TGTGCCACCAGCATCTCCCGACAGTCTACCTACGAGCAGTACTTC
CATSISRQSTYEQYF
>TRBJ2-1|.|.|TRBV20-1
TGCAGTGCTCTCGAGCGGAACTCCTACAATGAGCAGTTCTTC
CSALERNSYNEQFF
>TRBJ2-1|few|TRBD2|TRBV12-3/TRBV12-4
TGTGCCAGCAGTTTATCTGCGGGAGCTTACAATGAGCAGTTCTTC
CASSLSAGAYNEQFF
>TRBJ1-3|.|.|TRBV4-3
TGCGCCAGCAGCCAGCAGGGCGCAGCTGGAAACACCATATATTTT
CASSQQGAAGNTIYF
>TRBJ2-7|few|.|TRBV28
TGTGCCAGCACACCGGGGCCATGGGACTCCTACGAGCAGTACTTC
CASTPGPWDSYEQYF
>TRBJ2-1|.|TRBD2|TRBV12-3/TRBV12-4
TGTGCCAGCAGTCTGGGGACTAGCGGGGGGCTAGGTGAGCAGTTCTTC
CASSLGTSGGLGEQFF
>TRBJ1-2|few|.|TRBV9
TGTGCCAGCAGCGTAGCTTTGACGGAAGGGGGCTACACCTTC
CASSVALTEGGYTF
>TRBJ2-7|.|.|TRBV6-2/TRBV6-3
TGTGCCAGCAGGGTAGGGACGACGAGCTCCTACGAGCAGTACTTC
CASRVGTTSSYEQYF
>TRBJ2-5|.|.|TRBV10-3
TGTGCCATCAGTGAATCGACAGTAGGGTGGGAGACCCAGTACTTC
CAISESTVGWETQYF
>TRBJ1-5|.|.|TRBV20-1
TGCAGTGCTAGGCGGGCTAGGACCGGTAATCAGCCCCAGCATTTT
CSARRARTGNQPQHF
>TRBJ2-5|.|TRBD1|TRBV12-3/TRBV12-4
TGTGCCAGCAGTTTCGCGGGACAGGGGCAAGAGACCCAGTACTTC
CASSFAGQGQETQYF
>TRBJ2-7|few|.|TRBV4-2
TGTGCCAGCAGCCAAGATCCTATAGACGAGCAGTACTTC
CASSQDPIDEQYF
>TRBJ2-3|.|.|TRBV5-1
TGCGCCAGCAGCTTGGGCTCCACGGCGGGGGATACGCAGTATTTT
CASSLGSTAGDTQYF
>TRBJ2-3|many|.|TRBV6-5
TGTGCCAGCAGTACTGGGAAGTTCACAGATACGCAGTATTTT
CASSTGKFTDTQYF
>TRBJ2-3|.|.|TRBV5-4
TGTGCCAGCAGCTTGTATACAGGGAAACTAGATACGCAGTATTTT
CASSLYTGKLDTQYF
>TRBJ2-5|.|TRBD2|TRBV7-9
TGTGCCAGCAGCCCACTAGCGGGGGCCTTAGGGGCCCAGTACTTC
CASSPLAGALGAQYF
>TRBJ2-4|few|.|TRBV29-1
TGCAGCGTTGTCCCTGGCCTAGCCAAAAACATTCAGTACTTC
CSVVPGLAKNIQYF
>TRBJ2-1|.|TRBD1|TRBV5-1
TGCGCCAGCAGCTTATACGGGACAGGTGGATACAATGAGCAGTTCTTC
CASSLYGTGGYNEQFF
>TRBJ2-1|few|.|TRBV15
TGTGCCACCAGCAGAGGAGCTGGATTGAAAGGCTCCGGCTCCTACAATGAGCAGTTCTTC
CATSRGAGLKGSGSYNEQFF